The entry below gives a single T cell receptor beta chain sequence along with its context. Its cognate antigen is unknown. A read error may account for a junction end that differs from germline. This entry is derived from a study of blood T cells in healthy people across ages. With a J-beta primer mix and a sample-barcoded 5' primer, a second PCR ran about 7 to 12 cycles. Each cDNA was tagged by a template-switch adaptor containing 12 random nucleotides. MiXCR, applied by TCRdb to the 5' RACE reads, yields one record per CDR3 protein. The sample records about 1.8 million distinct CDR3 sequences, about 50% being singletons. Germline V lookup: CDR1 SEHNR, CDR2 FQNEAQ (reference sequence). This CDR3 region has 13 residues. Study-level findings and limits: Diversity of TCR beta correlated strongly with naive T cell percentage.

The receptor was isolated from a woman between 40 and 55 years old in good health. Sample: blood. The J gene is TRBJ1-2, the V gene TRBV7-9; tentative D call: TRBD1 (5 bases). CDR3 nucleotide sequence: TGTGTCAGCAGCTCAGGGACTATCTATGGCTACACCTTC. Amino acid sequence: CVSSSGTIYGYTF.